The 26 T cell receptor beta chains listed next were all sequenced from one sample in a study of response to subunit inactivated influenza vaccine. TCRdb independently ran MiXCR on the RT-PCR reads; one entry per CDR3 protein. The table shows 450,000 to 500,000 distinct CDR3 sequences, with approximately 11% occurring only once. The specimen comprised PBMCs from blood, sampled 40 to 50 days after vaccination. These receptors came from a man aged 45-65 years who received an inactivated influenza vaccine.

V is TRBV20-1 and J is TRBJ2-1, with D uncertain. V was clipped by 0 bases and J by 1 base, with 16 bases between them. The CDR3 runs to 17 residues. Germline values: CDR1 DFQATT, CDR2 SNEGSKA (reference sequence). The DNA for the CDR3 is TGCAGTGCTAGAGATCTCCGGTTACGGCAGTCCTACAATGAGCAGTTCTTC. It specifies CSARDLRLRQSYNEQFF.

This chain's CDR3 is CASTLVMGHRGLAGGYGQETQYF. The CDR3 DNA reads TGTGCCAGCACTCTCGTCATGGGTCACCGCGGGCTAGCGGGGGGGTATGGGCAAGAGACCCAGTACTTC. This chain links TRBV7-1 with TRBJ2-5; 12 bases match TRBD2. TRBV7-1 has ORF status, its function being uncertain. This CDR3 has 23 amino acids. Trimming removed 7 bases from V and 2 bases from J; junction bases left unmatched: 29.

This clonotype was recorded at least ten times. The chain links TRBV5-5 to TRBJ2-7, with TRBD2 matching over 7 bases. From germline, CDR1 is SGHKS and CDR2 YYEKEE (reference sequence). This CDR3 has 16 amino acids. The trim removed 4 bases at V and 2 bases at J, leaving 12 bases unmatched. The CDR3 sequence: CASSPPGGRGAYEQYF. CDR3 coding DNA: TGTGCCAGCAGCCCCCCCGGGGGGAGAGGGGCCTACGAGCAGTACTTC.

In its sample, this clonotype was seen many times. The chain links TRBV28 to TRBJ2-7; perhaps TRBD1 as D (5 bases). The V gene's germline CDR1 is MDHEN and CDR2 SYDVKM. The CDR3 sequence is 14 residues long. Trimming removed 3 bases from V and 0 bases from J, with 9 bases in between. CDR3 amino acids: CASSFQGYSYEQYF. The CDR3 bases are TGTGCCAGCAGTTTTCAGGGATACTCCTACGAGCAGTACTTC.

V usage is TRBV9 and J usage is TRBJ2-5, with 8 nucleotides matching TRBD2. The CDR3 has 15 amino acids. J gave up 0 bases and V 2 bases, and 3 bases lay outside the gene matches. CDR1 and CDR2 (germline): SGDLS, YYNGEE. The CDR3 bases are TGTGCCAGCAGCGTGAGCGGGGGAAACCAAGAGACCCAGTACTTC. This translates into CASSVSGGNQETQYF.

The rearrangement uses TRBV20-1 and TRBJ2-7; D gene unclear. The CDR3 runs 14 residues. The V gene lost 3 bases and the J gene lost 3 bases, with 15 bases spanning the gap. Germline V gives CDR1 DFQATT, CDR2 SNEGSKA (reference sequence). The CDR3 region has the DNA TGCAGTGCTAGGGATTTCGAGACTTTCTACGAGCAGTACTTC. Amino acids: CSARDFETFYEQYF.

This clonotype was observed a few times. V is TRBV7-2 and J is TRBJ2-5; D is ambiguous. Trimming took off 1 base at V and 5 bases at J, with 14 bases between the two ends. Germline values: CDR1 SGHTA, CDR2 FQGNSA. This CDR3 is 15 amino acids long. This chain's CDR3 is CASSLGFRLYETQYF. The DNA of the CDR3 is TGTGCCAGCAGCTTAGGTTTTAGATTATATGAGACCCAGTACTTC. Based on the CDR3 plus reference TRBV7-2 and TRBJ2-5, the full variable domain is GAGVSQSPSNKVTEKGKDVELRCDPISGHTALYWYRQSLGQGLEFLIYFQGNSAPDKSGLPSDRFSAERTGGSVSTLTIQRTQQEDSAVYLCASSLGFRLYETQYFGPGTRLLVL.

This clonotype was found once. CDR3 loop: CATSRQGGFYEQYF. The CDR3 nucleotides read TGTGCCACCTCGAGACAGGGGGGTTTCTACGAGCAGTACTTC. This chain joins TRBV6-1 and TRBJ2-7, with 9 bases fitting TRBD1. CDR3 length equals 14 residues. Germline-derived CDR1 and CDR2 are MNHNS and SASEGT. Unmatched junction bases numbered 10, after V lost 10 bases and J lost 3 bases.

This rearrangement joins TRBV3-1 to TRBJ2-1; D not certain. This CDR3 spans 15 amino acids. Trimming shortened V by 4 bases and J by 8 bases, and 18 bases separated the two germline ends. Germline V lookup: CDR1 LGHDT, CDR2 YNNKEL (reference sequence). The CDR3: CASSPRSYLGDEQFF. In DNA form, the CDR3 reads TGTGCCAGCAGCCCCCGGAGCTATCTTGGGGATGAGCAGTTCTTC.

The J gene is TRBJ2-3, the V gene TRBV4-3, with 8 bases matching TRBD2. J was trimmed by 5 bases and V by 0 bases; bases with no gene match: 10. Germline V gene sequence: CDR1 LGHNA, CDR2 YSLEER. The CDR3 contains 17 residues. CDR3: CASSQENLREAGDTQYF. CDR3 nucleotide sequence: TGCGCCAGCAGCCAAGAAAACCTGCGGGAGGCCGGAGATACGCAGTATTTT.

The rearrangement links TRBV29-1 to TRBJ1-2; 12 nucleotides line up with TRBD1. The junction had 7 bases not matched to a gene; V was cut back by 3 bases and J by 8 bases. Germline V lookup: CDR1 SQVTM, CDR2 ANQGSEA. This CDR3 region has 14 residues. In DNA form, the CDR3 reads TGCAGCGTTGACAAAACGGGACAGGGGGCCGGCTACACCTTC. It codes for CSVDKTGQGAGYTF.

This clonotype was seen more than once but under ten times. This chain joins TRBV7-8 and TRBJ2-3, with unresolved D. Trimming removed 1 base at V and 4 bases at J, with 9 bases between. This CDR3 region has 14 residues. Per the germline V gene, CDR1 is SGHVS and CDR2 is FQNEAQ. The CDR3 reads CASSLVGMADTQYF. CDR3 nucleotide sequence: TGTGCCAGCAGCTTAGTGGGGATGGCAGATACGCAGTATTTT.

The table lists this clonotype with many counts. DNA for the CDR3: TGCAGCGCCCTAAGGTCAGGTATGCTGAGCGAGCAGTACTTC. It is translated as CSALRSGMLSEQYF. The rearrangement uses TRBV29-1 and TRBJ2-7; D unresolved. V lost 7 bases and J 6 bases, leaving 22 bases between the germline ends. The CDR3 is 14 amino acids. The germline CDR1 and CDR2 sequences are SQVTM and ANQGSEA.

J is TRBJ2-5 and V is TRBV5-1, with a possible D match to TRBD2 (6 bases). The CDR3 has 15 residues. Trimming removed 0 bases at V and 9 bases at J, with 18 bases between. Germline V gives CDR1 SGHRS, CDR2 YFSETQ. The CDR3 protein is CASSLDGAGPGAQYF. The CDR3 nucleotides read TGCGCCAGCAGCTTGGATGGGGCGGGTCCGGGGGCCCAGTACTTC. The whole variable domain, filled in from reference TRBV5-1 and TRBJ2-5, reads KAGVTQTPRYLIKTRGQQVTLSCSPISGHRSVSWYQQTPGQGLQFLFEYFSETQRNKGNFPGRFSGRQFSNSRSEMNVSTLELGDSALYLCASSLDGAGPGAQYFGPGTRLLVL.

The chain couples TRBV24-1 to TRBJ1-3; D might be TRBD1 (5 bases). The germline V and J ends were trimmed by 5 bases and 4 bases, with 20 bases remaining between them. The CDR3 is 17 amino acids. Germline CDR1 is KGHDR and CDR2 is SFDVKD. The CDR3 here is CATSAPSGPQEGNTIYF. For the CDR3, the DNA is TGTGCCACCAGTGCCCCCTCGGGACCCCAAGAAGGAAACACCATATATTTT.

The rearrangement uses TRBV12-3 or TRBV12-4 and TRBJ2-2, with 7 bases lining up with TRBD1. The J segment lost 8 bases and the V segment lost 5 bases, leaving 5 bases of the junction unmatched. The CDR3 consists of 13 residues. The DNA of the CDR3 is TGTGCCAGCAGTGTCCGGGACAGAGGGGAGCTGTTTTTT. It encodes CASSVRDRGELFF.

This clonotype was detected many times. V usage is TRBV5-1 and J usage is TRBJ1-5, with 8 bases lining up with TRBD1. TRBJ2-3 explains the end of the DNA better; the J call may be wrong. The CDR3 consists of 15 residues. Germline V lookup: CDR1 SGHRS, CDR2 YFSETQ. CDR3: CASSLDRGKDQPQYF. The CDR3 bases are TGCGCCAGCAGCTTAGACAGGGGAAAGGATCAGCCCCAGTATTTT.

This chain uses TRBV20-1 with TRBJ1-2, with 11 bases identical to TRBD1. CDR3 size: 14 residues. Germline CDR1 and CDR2: DFQATT and SNEGSKA (reference sequence). Trimming cost V 6 bases and J 3 bases; bases outside gene matches: 6. The CDR3 region is CSAYSGQGDYGYTF. The CDR3 DNA follows: TGCAGTGCATATTCGGGACAGGGGGACTATGGCTACACCTTC.

The V and J genes are TRBV5-1 and TRBJ2-7, with unresolved D. V lost 0 bases, J lost 3 bases, and 10 bases lay in between. CDR1 and CDR2 (germline): SGHRS, YFSETQ. CDR3 length equals 14 residues. DNA for the CDR3: TGCGCCAGCAGCTTGGGGTGGGAACTCTACGAGCAGTACTTC. Protein: CASSLGWELYEQYF.

In nucleotides, the CDR3 is TGCAGTGCTAGAGCCGGGACTAGCGCTAGGCGGGGGGACATTCAGTACTTC. Its protein is CSARAGTSARRGDIQYF. The chain is built from TRBV20-1 and TRBJ2-4, with 10 positions matching TRBD2. This CDR3 spans 17 amino acids. Trimming at V came to 1 base and at J to 8 bases, leaving 14 bases not matched to a gene. Germline-derived CDR1 and CDR2 are DFQATT and SNEGSKA (reference sequence).

The rearrangement joins TRBV7-8 to TRBJ2-5, with D unresolved. Trimming removed 6 bases from V and 2 bases from J, with 10 bases in between. The CDR3 has 13 amino acids. CDR1 SGHVS and CDR2 FQNEAQ come from the germline V gene. The CDR3 coding sequence is TGTGCCAGCAGTGTAAATGAGCAAGAGACCCAGTACTTC. Protein sequence: CASSVNEQETQYF.

This clonotype came up a few times. The rearrangement joins TRBV20-1 to TRBJ2-7; D is possibly TRBD1 (6 bases). CDR3 size: 12 residues. Germline V gene sequence: CDR1 DFQATT, CDR2 SNEGSKA (reference sequence). V lost 4 bases and J lost 5, with 12 bases in between. This CDR3 reads CSANHRDHEQYF. In DNA, the CDR3 is TGCAGTGCTAACCACAGGGACCACGAGCAGTACTTC.

This clonotype was detected only a few times. The genes are TRBV15 and TRBJ2-3; D is uncertain. The CDR3 is made up of 12 amino acids. Per the germline V gene, CDR1 is LNHNV and CDR2 is YYDKDF (reference sequence). The ends were cut back, 5 bases at V and 0 bases at J, with 3 bases in the middle. Here the CDR3 reads CATSLSTDTQYF. CDR3 DNA: TGTGCCACCAGCCTCAGCACAGATACGCAGTATTTT. Filled out from reference TRBV15 and TRBJ2-3, the complete variable domain reads DAMVIQNPRYQVTQFGKPVTLSCSQTLNHNVMYWYQQKSSQAPKLLFHYYDKDFNNEADTPDNFQSRRPNTSFCFLDIRSPGLGDTAMYLCATSLSTDTQYFGPGTRLTVL.

This clonotype was seen repeatedly, ten times or more. The chain combines TRBV20-1 with TRBJ1-2, with D unclear. V was clipped by 6 bases and J by 0 bases, with 8 bases between them. Germline V gives CDR1 DFQATT, CDR2 SNEGSKA (reference sequence). The CDR3 length is 12 residues. The CDR3 region is CSAISANYGYTF. The CDR3 bases are TGCAGTGCAATCAGTGCTAACTATGGCTACACCTTC.

This clonotype has only a few counts. The V gene is TRBV5-1, the J gene TRBJ1-1, with TRBD1 matching 7 bases. Germline V gene sequence: CDR1 SGHRS, CDR2 YFSETQ. CDR3 size: 18 residues. Losses at the gene ends were 5 bases for V and 0 bases for J; bases not matched to a gene: 16. The CDR3 nucleotides read TGCGCCAGCAGGCGATTGAGGGGGCGCGACTTGGTGAACACTGAAGCTTTCTTT. Translated: CASRRLRGRDLVNTEAFF.

A few counts support this clonotype. The chain combines TRBV20-1 with TRBJ1-4; D call uncertain. The CDR3 totals 15 residues. Deletions cut 0 bases from V and 5 bases from J, with 13 bases between. Per the germline V gene, CDR1 is DFQATT and CDR2 is SNEGSKA (reference sequence). CDR3 DNA sequence: TGCAGTGCTAGAGATGCTACCCGGCCAAATGAAAAACTGTTTTTT. Its translation is CSARDATRPNEKLFF.